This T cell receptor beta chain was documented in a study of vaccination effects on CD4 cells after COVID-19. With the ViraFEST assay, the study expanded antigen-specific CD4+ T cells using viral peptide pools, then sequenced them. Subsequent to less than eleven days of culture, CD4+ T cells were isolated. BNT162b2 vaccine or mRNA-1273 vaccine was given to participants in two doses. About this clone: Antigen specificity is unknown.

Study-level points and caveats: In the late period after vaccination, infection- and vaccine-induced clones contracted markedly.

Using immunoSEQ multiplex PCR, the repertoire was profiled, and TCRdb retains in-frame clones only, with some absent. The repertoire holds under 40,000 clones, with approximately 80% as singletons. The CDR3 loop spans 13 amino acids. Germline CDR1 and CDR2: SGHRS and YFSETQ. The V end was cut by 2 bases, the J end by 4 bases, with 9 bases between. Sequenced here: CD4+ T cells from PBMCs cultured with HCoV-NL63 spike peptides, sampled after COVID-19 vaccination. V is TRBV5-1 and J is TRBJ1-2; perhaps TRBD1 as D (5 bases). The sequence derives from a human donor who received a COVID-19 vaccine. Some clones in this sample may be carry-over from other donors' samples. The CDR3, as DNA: TGCGCCAGCAGCTTAGCAGGGTTCTATGGCTACACCTTC. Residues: CASSLAGFYGYTF.